The clone carrying this T cell receptor (beta chain) was recorded many times. Antigen specificity is unknown. This entry belongs to a study of T cells in Graves' hyperthyroidism and ophthalmopathy. Background on the study: Blood from the periphery was taken at initial diagnosis, before any treatment. Regarding the study as a whole: Ophthalmopathy cases were set apart from stable hyperthyroidism by a 13 V-J model.

Template material for amplifying TCR beta CDR3 regions consisted of RNA transcripts. A first-round RT-PCR of the TCR CDR3 used the HTBI primer set. TCRdb re-called the multiplex PCR reads with MiXCR, one entry per CDR3 protein. The table shows around 300,000 distinct CDR3 sequences, with 25% to 30% occurring only once. From germline, CDR1 is SNHLY and CDR2 FYNNEI. The CDR3 extends over 13 amino acids. Trimming shortened V by 4 bases and J by 3 bases, and 10 bases separated the two germline ends. Hyperthyroidism, newly diagnosed and lasting under 2 months, affected patients aged 18 to 65. What was sequenced was blood. The chain is built from TRBV2 and TRBJ2-7; D gene ambiguous. This TCR was recovered from a middle-aged man with Graves' hyperthyroidism that later progressed to Graves' ophthalmopathy. The chain's CDR3 is CASSVPSNYEQYF. CDR3 coding DNA: TGTGCCAGCAGTGTCCCCAGCAACTACGAGCAGTACTTC.